This T cell receptor (beta chain) was obtained from a study of shared clonotypes between healthy human individuals. To note about this clone: Its cognate antigen is unknown. This CDR3 is also generated by other DNA sequences in the sample.

Study-level results: Donors were few, which limited the genetic and exposure-history diversity represented.

This table comes from immunoSEQ multiplex PCR, and its TCRdb copy is limited to in-frame clones, with some not included. The sample includes a few million clones, just over 90% of them seen just once. Sequencing was performed on naive CD4+ T cells from PBMCs. Regarding subset: CD45RA+ positively selected. This clonotype originated in a man between 18 and 35 years old in good health. Some clones in this sample may be carry-over from other donors' samples.

The DNA for the CDR3 is TGCGCCAGCAGCTTGGACAGGGTCTCCTACAATGAGCAGTTCTTC. Translated: CASSLDRVSYNEQFF. The chain is built from TRBV5-1 and TRBJ2-1; D may be TRBD1 (6 bases). V lost 0 bases to trimming and J lost 0 bases, with 7 bases between them. This CDR3 comprises 15 residues. Germline V gene data show CDR1 as SGHRS and CDR2 as YFSETQ.